Listed here are 17 T cell receptor beta chains from one sample, sequenced in a study of T cells after yellow fever vaccination. MiXCR, run by TCRdb on the 5' RACE reads, gives a single entry per CDR3 protein. Of under 350,000 distinct CDR3 sequences listed, over 3.5% are singletons. The material was PBMCs, obtained 5 days after the yellow fever booster vaccination. The receptor set was obtained from a young man who received the YFV17D yellow fever vaccine.

This clonotype was detected only a few times. The chain combines TRBV7-2 with TRBJ1-4; D perhaps matches TRBD1 (6 bases). Trimming removed 5 bases from V and 5 bases from J, with 15 bases in between. CDR3 length equals 15 residues. Germline V gives CDR1 SGHTA, CDR2 FQGNSA. As DNA, the CDR3 is TGTGCCAGCAGCCCAGGACTGGGGGCAAATGAAAAACTGTTTTTT. Amino acids: CASSPGLGANEKLFF.

The chain links TRBV5-6 to TRBJ2-1; 8 bases fit TRBD1. Trimming took 1 base from V and 4 from J; bases not matched to a gene: 7. The CDR3 has 16 residues. CDR1 SGHDT and CDR2 YYEEEE come from the germline V gene. CDR3 loop: CASSLYPGGIYNEQFF. CDR3 coding DNA: TGTGCCAGCAGCTTGTATCCAGGGGGCATTTACAATGAGCAGTTCTTC. The variable domain in full, completed from reference TRBV5-6 and TRBJ2-1, reads DAGVTQSPTHLIKTRGQQVTLRCSPKSGHDTVSWYQQALGQGPQFIFQYYEEEERQRGNFPDRFSGHQFPNYSSELNVNALLLGDSALYLCASSLYPGGIYNEQFFGPGTRLTVL.

This rearrangement joins TRBV7-6 to TRBJ2-2; D is possibly TRBD1 (6 bases). V was clipped by 5 bases and J by 2 bases, with 21 bases between them. Germline CDR1 and CDR2: SGHVS and FNYEAQ. The CDR3 covers 18 residues. The CDR3 spells CASSTSVPGHPNTGELFF. CDR3 in DNA: TGTGCCAGCAGCACCAGCGTACCGGGACACCCCAACACCGGGGAGCTGTTTTTT.

This sequence joins TRBV24-1 and TRBJ2-1; 8 bases agree with TRBD2. From germline, CDR1 is KGHDR and CDR2 SFDVKD. Germline trimming cut 9 bases from V and 10 bases from J; bases unmatched to any gene: 10. The CDR3 spans 13 residues. CDR3 DNA: TGTGCCACCGGGCTAGCGGGTACTACCGAGCAGTTCTTC. It specifies CATGLAGTTEQFF.

V is TRBV4-3 and J is TRBJ2-2, with D tentatively TRBD2 (5 bases). V lost 0 bases and J lost 5, with 13 bases in between. CDR3 length: 16 amino acids. The V gene's germline CDR1 is LGHNA and CDR2 YSLEER. Here the CDR3 reads CASSQDPGGRTGELFF. CDR3 coding DNA: TGCGCCAGCAGCCAAGACCCCGGCGGGCGTACCGGGGAGCTGTTTTTT.

This clonotype turned up a few times. CDR3 sequence reads: CASSIGQGAVQPQHF. The CDR3 DNA reads TGTGCCAGCAGCATTGGACAGGGGGCCGTTCAGCCCCAGCATTTT. V and J are TRBV21-1 and TRBJ1-5; the D call in the table, TRBD1, was not verified against the DNA. TRBV21-1 is tagged as a pseudogene. CDR3 size: 15 residues.

This clonotype was observed a few times. J is TRBJ1-2 and V is TRBV5-1; unclear D gene. Germline assignment: CDR1 SGHRS and CDR2 YFSETQ. CDR3 length: 12 residues. V was cut by 0 bases and J by 8 bases, with 8 bases left in between. The CDR3 loop is CASSLGEGGYTF. The CDR3 nucleotides read TGCGCCAGCAGCTTGGGGGAAGGAGGCTACACCTTC.

This clonotype was seen only a few times. V usage is TRBV5-1 and J usage is TRBJ2-5; 9 positions agree with TRBD2. The CDR3 has 18 amino acids. Trimming took 4 bases from V and 7 from J; bases not matched to a gene: 20. Germline CDR1 reads SGHRS; CDR2 reads YFSETQ. Here the CDR3 reads CASSGGTVGTSYLGTQYF. CDR3 coding DNA: TGCGCCAGCAGCGGAGGAACCGTCGGGACTAGCTATTTAGGGACCCAGTACTTC.

This clonotype came up a few times. The chain links TRBV15 to TRBJ2-4; D is perhaps TRBD1 (6 bases). Germline V gene lookup returns CDR1 LNHNV and CDR2 YYDKDF (reference sequence). V shed 0 bases and J shed 3 bases, with 36 bases lying between them. The CDR3 extends over 24 amino acids. DNA for the CDR3: TGTGCCACCAGCAGAGATATTGCTAAGACTCTCACTGGAACAGGGCCGGACGGCAAAAACATTCAGTACTTC. Translated, it gives CATSRDIAKTLTGTGPDGKNIQYF.

The V gene is TRBV20-1, the J gene TRBJ2-7, with D possibly matching TRBD1 (6 bases). CDR3 length: 15 residues. Per germline, CDR1 DFQATT and CDR2 SNEGSKA (reference sequence). The germline V and J ends were trimmed by 0 bases and 2 bases, with 14 bases remaining between them. In DNA, the CDR3 is TGCAGTGCTAGAGATCCGACAGGAATCGCCTACGAGCAGTACTTC. It translates to CSARDPTGIAYEQYF.

The chain combines TRBV10-2 with TRBJ1-2, with D hard to call. The CDR3 runs 12 residues. The germline V gene has CDR1 WSHSY and CDR2 SAAADI. The V gene lost 5 bases and the J gene lost 7 bases, with 11 bases spanning the gap. CDR3 nucleotide sequence: TGCGCCAGCAGTCCCATCGGTTCTGGCTACACCTTC. Protein: CASSPIGSGYTF.

This clonotype has a handful of counts. The genes are TRBV7-9 and TRBJ1-1; 12 nucleotides align to TRBD1. CDR1 is SEHNR and CDR2 is FQNEAQ in the germline V gene (reference sequence). The CDR3 runs to 16 residues. V trimming: 4 bases; J trimming: 5 bases; junction bases outside the gene matches: 8. CDR3 coding DNA: TGTGCCAGCAGCTCCTTGGGACAGGGGGCTTGGACTGAAGCTTTCTTT. Protein: CASSSLGQGAWTEAFF.

The J gene is TRBJ2-1, the V gene TRBV5-1; maybe TRBD1 (6 bases). Germline CDR1 SGHRS, CDR2 YFSETQ. With 5 bases removed from V and 0 bases from J, the gap between germline ends came to 9 bases. The CDR3 sequence is 14 residues long. The chain's CDR3 is CASRRGSSYNEQFF. In nucleotides, the CDR3 is TGCGCCAGCAGGAGGGGGAGCTCCTACAATGAGCAGTTCTTC.

This clonotype was counted ten times or more. The chain is built from TRBV18 and TRBJ1-2; TRBD1 agrees at 7 bases. The V segment lost 8 bases and the J segment 7 bases; nucleotides outside the gene matches: 13. The CDR3 contains 14 residues. Germline-derived CDR1 and CDR2 are KGHSH and LQKENI. This chain's CDR3 is CASLGDSGPSGYTF. The CDR3 nucleotides are TGTGCCAGCCTTGGGGACAGCGGTCCCTCTGGCTACACCTTC.

This clonotype has only a few counts. V gene TRBV3-1 combines with J gene TRBJ2-7; D call uncertain. The CDR3 totals 13 residues. V lost 1 base and J 3 bases, leaving 7 bases between the germline ends. The V gene's germline CDR1 is LGHDT and CDR2 YNNKEL (reference sequence). DNA of the CDR3: TGTGCCAGCAGCCAAGCAGGATTCTACGAGCAGTACTTC. Amino acid sequence: CASSQAGFYEQYF.

The J gene is TRBJ2-3, the V gene TRBV4-2; D could derive from TRBD1 or TRBD2 (5 bases each). This CDR3 region has 14 residues. The V end was cut by 0 bases, the J end by 11 bases, with 15 bases between. CDR1 is LGHNA, CDR2 YNFKEQ, per germline. CDR3 protein: CASSQDGTLNLQYF. For the CDR3, the DNA is TGTGCCAGCAGCCAAGATGGGACCCTGAATCTGCAGTATTTT.

The chain employs TRBV7-9 and TRBJ2-1; D unresolved. The CDR3 is 12 residues long. The V end was cut by 4 bases, the J end by 8 bases, with 9 bases between. The germline V gene encodes CDR1 SEHNR and CDR2 FQNEAQ (reference sequence). The CDR3: CASSSRFYEQFF. CDR3 nucleotide sequence: TGTGCCAGCAGCTCCCGGTTCTATGAGCAGTTCTTC.